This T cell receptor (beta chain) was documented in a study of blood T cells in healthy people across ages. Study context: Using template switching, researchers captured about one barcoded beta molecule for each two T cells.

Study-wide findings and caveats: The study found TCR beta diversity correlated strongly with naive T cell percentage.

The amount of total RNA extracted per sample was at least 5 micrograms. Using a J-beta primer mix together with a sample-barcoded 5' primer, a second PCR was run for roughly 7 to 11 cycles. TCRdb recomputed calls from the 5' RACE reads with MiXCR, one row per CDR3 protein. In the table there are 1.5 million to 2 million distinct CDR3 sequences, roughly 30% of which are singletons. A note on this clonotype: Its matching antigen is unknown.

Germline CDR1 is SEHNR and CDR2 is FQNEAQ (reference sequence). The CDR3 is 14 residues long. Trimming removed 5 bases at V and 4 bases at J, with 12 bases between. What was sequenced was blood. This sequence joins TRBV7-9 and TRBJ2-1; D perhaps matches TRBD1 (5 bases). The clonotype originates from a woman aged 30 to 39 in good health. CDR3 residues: CASSILQVYNEQFF. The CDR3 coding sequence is TGTGCCAGCAGCATACTACAGGTGTACAATGAGCAGTTCTTC.